This is a list of T cell receptor beta chains from one sample in a study of blood T cell repertoires in COVID-19. This table comes from immunoSEQ multiplex PCR, and its TCRdb copy is limited to in-frame clones, with some not included. The sample comprises tens of thousands of clones, about 90% of which are singletons, and 7.5% to 8.5% rests with the top ten. Input material: peripheral blood. These receptors were collected from a man in his 60s with active COVID-19. Each CDR3 is given with its conserved first and last residue. The D gene is left open where the match is weak. Rows may omit the clone size; those that give it use once, few, many or a size class.

clone_size j_call v_call cdr3_length d_call cdr3_aa cdr3_nt
. TRBJ2-7 TRBV29-1 12 . CSVERGRYEQYF TGCAGCGTTGAAAGGGGCCGCTACGAGCAGTACTTC
. TRBJ1-5 TRBV7-9 14 . CASSLASSNQPQHF TGTGCCAGCAGCTTAGCCTCTAGCAATCAGCCCCAGCATTTT
. TRBJ1-4 TRBV7-8 18 TRBD1 CASSLGFWGQTILEKLFF TGTGCCAGCAGCTTGGGTTTTTGGGGACAGACCATTTTAGAAAAACTGTTTTTT
. TRBJ2-3 TRBV6-6 19 . CASSPLLASPRRGTDTQYF TGTGCCAGCAGTCCCCTTCTGGCGTCCCCCCGCCGGGGCACAGATACGCAGTATTTT
. TRBJ2-5 TRBV10-1 14 . CASSEGGLQETQYF TGCGCCAGCAGTGAGGGGGGACTCCAAGAGACCCAGTACTTC
. TRBJ2-7 TRBV6-5 13 . CASTRGSSYEQYF TGTGCCAGCACTCGAGGAAGCTCCTACGAGCAGTACTTC
few TRBJ2-5 TRBV10-3 17 TRBD1 CAISEDSSQGAWKTQYF TGTGCCATCAGTGAGGACTCCTCACAGGGGGCATGGAAGACCCAGTACTTC
. TRBJ2-3 TRBV15 12 TRBD2 CATSSPGGTQYF TGTGCCACCAGCTCCCCGGGGGGGACGCAGTATTTT
. TRBJ2-3 TRBV9 16 TRBD2 CASSDTSGRLTDTQYF TGTGCCAGCAGTGATACTAGCGGTAGACTCACAGATACGCAGTATTTT
. TRBJ2-5 TRBV11-2 16 TRBD2 CASSDGLAGIRETQYF TGTGCCAGCAGCGACGGACTAGCGGGAATTCGGGAGACCCAGTACTTC
. TRBJ2-1 TRBV10-3 15 TRBD2 CAISRTSGAYNEQFF TGTGCCATCAGCCGGACTAGCGGGGCCTACAATGAGCAGTTCTTC
few TRBJ2-6 TRBV2 15 TRBD1 CASRYRGTGANVLTF TGTGCCAGCAGGTACAGGGGGACTGGGGCCAACGTCCTGACTTTC
. TRBJ2-7 TRBV6-5 15 TRBD1 CATAIEGQATYEQYF TGTGCCACGGCAATCGAGGGACAGGCCACCTACGAGCAGTACTTC
. TRBJ2-3 TRBV5-1 14 TRBD1 CASSRDRGTDTQYF TGCGCCAGCAGCCGGGACAGGGGCACAGATACGCAGTATTTT
. TRBJ2-7 TRBV5-1 13 TRBD2 CASSFLGLAEQYF TGCGCCAGCAGCTTTCTCGGACTAGCCGAGCAGTACTTC
. TRBJ2-3 TRBV4-2 18 TRBD2 CASSQDYRLAGIADTQYF TGTGCCAGCAGCCAAGATTATCGGCTAGCGGGAATCGCAGATACGCAGTATTTT
. TRBJ2-2 TRBV6-5 14 TRBD1 CASNWDRGTGELFF TGTGCCAGCAACTGGGACAGGGGAACCGGGGAGCTGTTTTTT
. TRBJ2-7 TRBV19 16 TRBD2 CASRGSGGHLSYEQYF TGTGCCAGTAGAGGGAGCGGGGGGCATTTGTCCTACGAGCAGTACTTC
. TRBJ2-2 TRBV10-1 16 TRBD2 CASSEIPSGRAGELFF TGCGCCAGCAGTGAGATTCCTAGCGGGAGGGCCGGGGAGCTGTTTTTT
. TRBJ2-7 TRBV9 13 . CASSVAGSGEQYF TGTGCCAGCAGCGTAGCAGGGTCCGGCGAGCAGTACTTC
. TRBJ2-7 TRBV27 16 TRBD2 CASSPPRTSGTYEQYF TGTGCCAGCAGTCCTCCCCGGACTAGCGGAACCTACGAGCAGTACTTC
. TRBJ2-7 TRBV19 14 TRBD2 CASSRLADSYEQYF TGTGCCAGTAGTAGACTAGCGGACTCCTACGAGCAGTACTTC
. TRBJ1-1 TRBV18 15 TRBD1 CASSPLGDRGTEAFF TGTGCCAGCTCACCATTAGGAGACAGGGGTACTGAAGCTTTCTTT
. TRBJ2-3 TRBV7-9 17 TRBD2 CASSLFTSGTVTDTQYF TGTGCCAGCAGCTTATTTACTAGCGGGACTGTAACAGATACGCAGTATTTT
once TRBJ2-2 TRBV19 16 TRBD1 CASSARQGSDTGELFF TGTGCCAGTAGTGCCCGACAGGGGTCGGACACCGGGGAGCTGTTTTTT
once TRBJ2-1 TRBV5-1 13 TRBD1 CASSPGTDNEQFF TGCGCCAGCAGCCCCGGGACAGACAATGAGCAGTTCTTC
once TRBJ1-5 TRBV18 15 TRBD1 CASSPNRGSNQPQHF TGTGCCAGCTCACCAAACAGGGGTAGCAATCAGCCCCAGCATTTT
. TRBJ2-7 TRBV30 12 TRBD2 CAQSSGRREQYF TGTGCCCAAAGCAGCGGGAGACGCGAGCAGTACTTC
. TRBJ2-5 TRBV30 14 TRBD1 CAWRDRGYGETQYF TGTGCCTGGAGGGACAGGGGTTATGGGGAGACCCAGTACTTC
. TRBJ2-2 TRBV10-3 12 . CAIGSSTGELFF TGTGCCATCGGGAGTTCCACCGGGGAGCTGTTTTTT
. TRBJ2-4 TRBV2 17 TRBD2 CASSRTSGMLAKNIQYF TGTGCCAGCAGCAGGACTAGCGGGATGCTAGCCAAAAACATTCAGTACTTC
. TRBJ2-6 TRBV2 15 . CAAPSGFSGANVLTF TGTGCCGCCCCGTCAGGCTTCTCTGGGGCCAACGTCCTGACTTTC
. TRBJ1-6 TRBV5-6 14 . CASSLNRLNSPLHF TGTGCCAGCAGCTTGAACAGGCTAAATTCACCCCTCCACTTT
. TRBJ1-1 TRBV7-9 12 . CASSLEAGGAFF TGTGCCAGCAGCTTAGAGGCGGGGGGAGCTTTCTTT
. TRBJ2-3 TRBV27 12 TRBD2 CAATSGTDTQYF TGTGCCGCGACTAGCGGGACAGATACGCAGTATTTT
. TRBJ1-1 TRBV19 13 . CASSISVSTEAFF TGTGCCAGTAGTATTAGTGTGTCCACTGAAGCTTTCTTT
few TRBJ2-7 TRBV5-6 14 . CASSLGGRLYEQYF TGTGCCAGCAGCTTGGGTGGGAGGCTGTACGAGCAGTACTTC
once TRBJ1-2 TRBV2 12 . CASILANYGYTF TGTGCCAGCATCCTCGCTAACTATGGCTACACCTTC
few TRBJ1-5 TRBV19 13 TRBD1 CASNDRADQPQHF TGTGCCAGTAACGACAGGGCCGATCAGCCCCAGCATTTT
. TRBJ2-1 TRBV2 14 TRBD2 CASKNSGVNNEQFF TGTGCCAGCAAGAATAGCGGGGTAAACAATGAGCAGTTCTTC
. TRBJ2-7 TRBV29-1 12 . CSVEAGSGEQYF TGCAGCGTTGAGGCGGGGAGCGGCGAGCAGTACTTC